These 13 T cell receptor beta chains were all obtained from the same sample, sequenced in a study of CD8 T cells in ankylosing spondylitis. TCRdb passed the 5' RACE reads through MiXCR, listing each CDR3 protein once. The sample includes around 22,000 distinct CDR3 sequences, under 15% of them seen just once. Sequencing was performed on blood. These receptors all stem from a male donor with ankylosing spondylitis or in good health (not recorded which).

By proportion, this clonotype is medium-sized. The gene calls are TRBV29-1 and TRBJ2-7; D not certain. Trimming left V 5 bases short and J 6 bases short, with 11 bases between. This CDR3 comprises 11 residues. Germline-derived CDR1 and CDR2 are SQVTM and ANQGSEA. CDR3 sequence reads: CSVIDLGEQYF. DNA for the CDR3: TGCAGCGTTATTGATTTGGGCGAGCAGTACTTC.

The rearrangement links TRBV5-8 to TRBJ2-2; TRBD1 matches at 10 bases. After removal of 4 bases from V and 4 bases from J, the junction contained 7 bases not matched to a gene. The germline CDR1 and CDR2 sequences are SGHTS and YDEGEE. The CDR3 runs to 16 residues. The CDR3 DNA reads TGTGCCAGCAGCCCAAGACAGGGGGCCACCACCGGGGAGCTGTTTTTT. Its translation: CASSPRQGATTGELFF.

This clonotype was observed many times. The gene calls are TRBV20-1 and TRBJ2-7; D is perhaps TRBD1 (6 bases). The V gene lost 0 bases and the J gene lost 0 bases, with 9 bases spanning the gap. The CDR3 length is 14 residues. Germline V gives CDR1 DFQATT, CDR2 SNEGSKA (reference sequence). The DNA for the CDR3 is TGCAGTGCTAGAGACGGACAGTACTCCTACGAGCAGTACTTC. Its protein is CSARDGQYSYEQYF.

CDR3 sequence: CSASEGRDYNEQFF. The CDR3 DNA follows: TGCAGTGCTAGTGAAGGCAGGGACTACAATGAGCAGTTCTTC. The J gene is TRBJ2-1, the V gene TRBV20-1, with TRBD1 as a possible D gene (5 bases). The germline CDR1 and CDR2 sequences are DFQATT and SNEGSKA (reference sequence). The CDR3 is 14 amino acids. V shed 3 bases and J shed 3 bases, with 12 bases lying between them.

This clonotype has a count of ten or more. The chain recombines TRBV5-1 with TRBJ1-6; 10 nucleotides agree with TRBD1. The CDR3 totals 14 residues. Germline lookup yields CDR1 SGHRS and CDR2 YFSETQ. V shed 6 bases, J shed 6 bases, and the junction held 3 bases outside the gene matches. The CDR3 sequence: CASTGDRGNSPLHF. Written as DNA, the CDR3 is TGCGCCAGCACCGGGGACAGGGGTAATTCACCCCTCCACTTT. Variable domain in full (rest from reference TRBV5-1 and TRBJ1-6): KAGVTQTPRYLIKTRGQQVTLSCSPISGHRSVSWYQQTPGQGLQFLFEYFSETQRNKGNFPGRFSGRQFSNSRSEMNVSTLELGDSALYLCASTGDRGNSPLHFGNGTRLTVT.

This clonotype has ten or more counts. The CDR3 DNA sequence: TGCAGCGGTGGACTCTATAGCACAGATACGCAGTATTTT. This sequence encodes CSGGLYSTDTQYF. The chain carries TRBV29-1 and TRBJ2-3; TRBD2 is a possible D gene (5 bases). The germline CDR1 and CDR2 sequences are SQVTM and ANQGSEA. Deletions cut 7 bases from V and 0 bases from J, with 11 bases between. The CDR3 spans 13 residues.

V is TRBV3-1 and J is TRBJ2-5; D possibly corresponds to TRBD1 (6 bases). V dropped 2 bases and J dropped 5 bases, with 9 bases sitting between them. The CDR3 runs 13 residues. Looked up from germline, CDR1 is LGHDT and CDR2 is YNNKEL (reference sequence). In DNA form, the CDR3 reads TGTGCCAGCAGCCAAAACAGGGCCGAGACCCAGTACTTC. Its protein product is CASSQNRAETQYF.

This clonotype was seen repeatedly, ten times or more. The chain is built from TRBV6-1 and TRBJ1-3; the match to TRBD1 covers 10 bases. This CDR3 has 14 amino acids. Germline lookup yields CDR1 MNHNS and CDR2 SASEGT. Trimming took 2 bases from V and 15 from J; bases not matched to a gene: 10. CDR3 coding DNA: TGTGCCAGCAGTGAAATCCGGGACAGGGGCAGGAGATATTTT. Its translation is CASSEIRDRGRRYF.

The rearrangement uses TRBV20-1 and TRBJ2-5; no firm D call. Trimming took 3 bases from V and 5 from J, leaving 16 bases between them. This CDR3 region has 14 residues. Germline CDR1 is DFQATT and CDR2 is SNEGSKA (reference sequence). The DNA of the CDR3 is TGCAGTGCTAGTGGTAGCAGCTTACGGGAGACCCAGTACTTC. Translated: CSASGSSLRETQYF.

This clonotype has ten or more counts. V usage is TRBV6-5 and J usage is TRBJ2-5, with D perhaps matching TRBD1 (5 bases). V was pared by 4 bases and J by 7 bases, with 13 bases between. The CDR3 has 13 amino acids. CDR1 is MNHEY and CDR2 is SVGAGI in the germline V gene. The CDR3 loop reads CASSWGPEGTQYF. For the CDR3, the DNA is TGTGCCAGCAGTTGGGGCCCCGAAGGGACCCAGTACTTC.

The chain carries TRBV6-2 or TRBV6-3 and TRBJ2-1, with D tentatively TRBD2 (5 bases). V dropped 0 bases and J dropped 3 bases, with 9 bases sitting between them. This CDR3 spans 15 amino acids. Germline V gene sequence: CDR1 MNHEY, CDR2 SVGEGT. The CDR3 region has the DNA TGTGCCAGCAGTTACTCGTCCGGGGACTACAATGAGCAGTTCTTC. This sequence encodes CASSYSSGDYNEQFF.

V usage is TRBV5-1 and J usage is TRBJ2-5; D is unclear. CDR3 length: 14 amino acids. V lost 0 bases and J 2 bases, leaving 8 bases between the germline ends. Germline CDR1 and CDR2: SGHRS and YFSETQ. Written as DNA, the CDR3 is TGCGCCAGCAGCTTGGCGAAGGAACAAGAGACCCAGTACTTC. The encoded protein is CASSLAKEQETQYF.

This clonotype was observed a few times. The CDR3 reads CATSSTGEETQYF. The CDR3 DNA sequence: TGTGCCACCAGCAGTACAGGGGAAGAGACCCAGTACTTC. The chain links TRBV15 to TRBJ2-5; 7 bases map to TRBD1. The CDR3 sequence is 13 residues long. Germline V gene lookup returns CDR1 LNHNV and CDR2 YYDKDF (reference sequence). V trimming: 3 bases; J trimming: 3 bases; junction bases outside the gene matches: 1.